The 32 T cell receptor beta chains below were found in one sample sequenced in a study of technical replicates of blood from a few donors (dated by TCRdb to about 2017). The library was built by means of the immunoSEQ multiplex PCR assay. This immuneACCESS table, as held by TCRdb, lists in-frame sequences with V and J called but not all clones. Of the missing ones, under half trace to an unresolved V gene in checked studies; the others have no known cause. Counted in this sample were under 65,000 clones; 90% to 95% of them appeared once. Of the sample, approximately 3.6% falls within the top ten clones. Material for sequencing was PBMCs. These receptors originate from a human donor in good health. Some clones in this sample may be carry-over from other donors' samples.

The chain recombines TRBV6-5 with TRBJ2-7; 12 bases are a match to TRBD2. V trimming: 6 bases; J trimming: 4 bases; junction bases outside the gene matches: 7. CDR3 length: 15 residues. Germline V CDR1 and CDR2: MNHEY, SVGAGI. The chain's CDR3 is CASSKQTSGRYEQYF. CDR3 nucleotides: TGTGCCAGCAGCAAGCAGACTAGCGGGAGATACGAGCAGTACTTC.

This chain joins TRBV7-9 and TRBJ1-5; 9 bases fit TRBD1. With 5 bases clipped from V and 4 bases from J, the junction kept 6 bases outside the gene matches. The CDR3 runs 15 residues. Germline V gene lookup returns CDR1 SEHNR and CDR2 FQNEAQ (reference sequence). The chain's CDR3 is CASSPGTGRNQPQHF. The CDR3 DNA reads TGTGCCAGCAGCCCGGGGACAGGGCGGAATCAGCCCCAGCATTTT. The full variable domain, completed using reference TRBV7-9 and TRBJ1-5, is DTGVSQNPRHKITKRGQNVTFRCDPISEHNRLYWYRQTLGQGPEFLTYFQNEAQLEKSRLLSDRFSAERPKGSFSTLEIQRTEQGDSAMYLCASSPGTGRNQPQHFGDGTRLSIL.

Within the sample, this clone is medium-sized. This chain links TRBV6-5 with TRBJ1-1; D possibly corresponds to TRBD1 (6 bases). Looked up from germline, CDR1 is MNHEY and CDR2 is SVGAGI. This CDR3 region has 11 residues. V was pared by 4 bases and J by 7 bases, with 7 bases between. CDR3 region: CASSWGREAFF. The CDR3 DNA reads TGTGCCAGCAGTTGGGGGCGTGAAGCTTTCTTT.

CDR3 protein: CASSLVPGMNTEAFF. The CDR3 region has the DNA TGTGCCAGCAGCTTAGTCCCGGGGATGAACACTGAAGCTTTCTTT. The chain recombines TRBV7-9 with TRBJ1-1; D not resolved. Germline CDR1 and CDR2: SEHNR and FQNEAQ (reference sequence). V lost 1 base and J lost 0, with 9 bases in between. The CDR3 spans 15 residues.

The J gene is TRBJ2-3, the V gene TRBV7-7; TRBD2 agrees at 9 bases. Germline assignment: CDR1 SSHAT and CDR2 FNYEAQ (reference sequence). Unmatched junction bases numbered 13, after V lost 5 bases and J lost 4 bases. The CDR3 has 17 amino acids. CDR3 protein: CASSPRPSGKVPDTQYF. CDR3 nucleotide sequence: TGTGCCAGCAGCCCTCGTCCTAGCGGGAAGGTCCCAGATACGCAGTATTTT.

This clone was observed a single time. This chain connects TRBV7-2 to TRBJ2-2; D gene unclear. The CDR3 is made up of 15 amino acids. Germline V gene sequence: CDR1 SGHTA, CDR2 FQGNSA. With 1 base removed from V and 2 bases from J, the gap between germline ends came to 8 bases. The CDR3 sequence is CASSLGLLNTGELFF. CDR3 bases: TGTGCCAGCAGCTTAGGACTCCTTAACACCGGGGAGCTGTTTTTT.

The CDR3 DNA sequence: TGTGCCAGCAGCTCTGGAGCCGGGTCCTGGAATAATTCACCCCTCCACTTT. Encoded protein: CASSSGAGSWNNSPLHF. The rearrangement joins TRBV5-8 to TRBJ1-6, with no clear D. CDR1 is SGHTS, CDR2 YDEGEE, per germline. The V gene lost 3 bases and the J gene lost 5 bases, with 18 bases spanning the gap. The CDR3 is made up of 17 amino acids.

The rearrangement joins TRBV7-2 to TRBJ2-3; D is ambiguous. The V gene's germline CDR1 is SGHTA and CDR2 FQGNSA. This CDR3 contains 11 residues. V dropped 8 bases and J dropped 2 bases, with 5 bases sitting between them. The CDR3 spells CASGLTDTQYF. CDR3 DNA: TGTGCCAGCGGCCTCACAGATACGCAGTATTTT.

The gene calls are TRBV10-3 and TRBJ2-1, with D perhaps matching TRBD2 (6 bases). The germline CDR1 and CDR2 sequences are ENHRY and SYGVKD. V lost 8 bases and J lost 0, with 11 bases in between. CDR3 size: 14 residues. CDR3 loop: CAIGGLSSYNEQFF. The CDR3 region has the DNA TGTGCCATCGGGGGACTGAGCTCCTACAATGAGCAGTTCTTC.

This chain joins TRBV28 and TRBJ2-7, with TRBD1 identical over 12 bases. Germline CDR1 reads MDHEN; CDR2 reads SYDVKM. CDR3 length equals 15 residues. After removal of 3 bases from V and 6 bases from J, the junction contained 6 bases not matched to a gene. The CDR3: CASSFPGTGGGEQYF. The CDR3 DNA sequence: TGTGCCAGCAGTTTCCCCGGGACAGGGGGCGGCGAGCAGTACTTC. Supplemented by reference TRBV28 and TRBJ2-7, the full variable domain reads DVKVTQSSRYLVKRTGEKVFLECVQDMDHENMFWYRQDPGLGLRLIYFSYDVKMKEKGDIPEGYSVSREKKERFSLILESASTNQTSMYLCASSFPGTGGGEQYFGPGTRLTVT.

The chain has TRBV18 and TRBJ2-5; TRBD1 aligns across 11 bases. This CDR3 comprises 16 residues. The germline V gene encodes CDR1 KGHSH and CDR2 LQKENI. The trim removed 3 bases at V and 1 base at J, leaving 4 bases unmatched. This CDR3 is CASSPLGQGAQETQYF. The CDR3 DNA follows: TGTGCCAGCTCACCCTTAGGACAGGGGGCCCAAGAGACCCAGTACTTC.

The chain recombines TRBV6-5 with TRBJ1-1; 8 nucleotides align to TRBD1. CDR1 is MNHEY, CDR2 SVGAGI, per germline. The CDR3 sequence is 15 residues long. The J segment lost 2 bases and the V segment lost 6 bases, leaving 8 bases of the junction unmatched. The CDR3 nucleotides read TGTGCCAGCAGCCAATACCAGGGGGCAAACACTGAAGCTTTCTTT. It codes for CASSQYQGANTEAFF.

This chain links TRBV13 with TRBJ2-3; the match to TRBD2 covers 7 bases. This CDR3 spans 15 amino acids. After removal of 0 bases from V and 2 bases from J, the junction contained 2 bases not matched to a gene. CDR1 is PRHDT and CDR2 is FYEKMQ in the germline V gene (reference sequence). The CDR3 loop is CASSLGLAITDTQYF. Here the CDR3 DNA reads TGTGCCAGCAGCTTAGGACTAGCGATCACAGATACGCAGTATTTT.

The rearrangement links TRBV7-9 to TRBJ2-3; TRBD2 matches 8 bases. With 3 bases clipped from V and 6 bases from J, the junction kept 5 bases outside the gene matches. Germline V gene lookup returns CDR1 SEHNR and CDR2 FQNEAQ (reference sequence). The CDR3 is 14 amino acids. This CDR3 reads CASSFTGGVDTQYF. In nucleotides, the CDR3 is TGTGCCAGCAGCTTTACGGGGGGGGTCGATACGCAGTATTTT.

The J gene is TRBJ2-4, the V gene TRBV9; D might be TRBD1 (6 bases). Germline CDR1 is SGDLS and CDR2 is YYNGEE. The CDR3 runs to 14 residues. V lost 3 bases to trimming and J lost 6 bases, with 13 bases between them. The CDR3 here is CASSGGQGGNIQYF. In nucleotides, the CDR3 is TGTGCCAGCAGCGGGGGACAAGGGGGAAACATTCAGTACTTC.

This chain uses TRBV6-1 with TRBJ2-2; 8 bases are shared with TRBD2. CDR1 MNHNS and CDR2 SASEGT come from the germline V gene. V shed 2 bases, J shed 1 base, and the junction held 6 bases outside the gene matches. The CDR3 length is 17 residues. CDR3 DNA sequence: TGTGCCAGCAGTGAACGGGGGGGGCTCGGGAACACCGGGGAGCTGTTTTTT. Amino acids: CASSERGGLGNTGELFF.

The chain joins TRBV7-2 to TRBJ2-2; TRBD2 matches 9 bases. Germline V gene lookup returns CDR1 SGHTA and CDR2 FQGNSA. CDR3 length: 17 amino acids. V was pared by 1 base and J by 2 bases, with 5 bases of the junction left unmatched. The CDR3 loop reads CASSLVTSGRNTGELFF. The CDR3 region has the DNA TGTGCCAGCAGCTTAGTGACTAGCGGACGCAACACCGGGGAGCTGTTTTTT.

This clone was detected a few times. The chain uses TRBV2 and TRBJ2-1; TRBD2 matches at 7 bases. The CDR3 spans 13 residues. The germline V gene encodes CDR1 SNHLY and CDR2 FYNNEI. With 7 bases clipped from V and 10 bases from J, the junction kept 10 bases outside the gene matches. The CDR3: CASKGAGEREQFF. The CDR3 bases are TGTGCCAGCAAAGGGGCGGGGGAGCGGGAGCAGTTCTTC.

The rearrangement uses TRBV7-9 and TRBJ2-5, with D possibly being TRBD2 (6 bases). The germline V and J ends were trimmed by 5 bases and 4 bases, with 17 bases remaining between them. This CDR3 has 15 amino acids. CDR1 and CDR2 (germline): SEHNR, FQNEAQ (reference sequence). CDR3 in amino acids: CASSRPTPRGETQYF. DNA of the CDR3: TGTGCCAGCAGCCGTCCGACACCGCGGGGAGAGACCCAGTACTTC.

The rearrangement uses TRBV7-8 and TRBJ1-1; 7 nucleotides agree with TRBD1. From germline, CDR1 is SGHVS and CDR2 FQNEAQ. The J segment lost 4 bases and the V segment lost 5 bases, leaving 10 bases of the junction unmatched. The CDR3 runs to 15 residues. This CDR3 reads CASSPVTAGGTEAFF. The CDR3 DNA reads as TGTGCCAGCAGCCCCGTCACAGCAGGGGGCACTGAAGCTTTCTTT.

The J gene is TRBJ1-1, the V gene TRBV10-3; D is perhaps TRBD1 (5 bases). The germline V gene encodes CDR1 ENHRY and CDR2 SYGVKD. This CDR3 spans 16 amino acids. V lost 7 bases and J 11 bases, leaving 29 bases between the germline ends. The CDR3 reads CAITLGGEGFGGVAFF. In DNA, the CDR3 is TGTGCCATCACGCTGGGGGGGGAAGGTTTCGGCGGAGTGGCTTTCTTT.

This chain joins TRBV2 and TRBJ1-6; no reliable D call. Germline V gene sequence: CDR1 SNHLY, CDR2 FYNNEI. Trimming took off 7 bases at V and 6 bases at J, with 19 bases between the two ends. The CDR3 is 16 amino acids. Written as DNA, the CDR3 is TGTGCCAGCACGGAGGGCCTTCAGGAGCGTAATTCACCCCTCCACTTT. Protein: CASTEGLQERNSPLHF.

The gene calls are TRBV7-9 and TRBJ1-2, with D possibly matching TRBD1 (6 bases). Germline-derived CDR1 and CDR2 are SEHNR and FQNEAQ (reference sequence). The ends were cut back, 2 bases at V and 3 bases at J, with 7 bases in the middle. The CDR3 is 13 residues long. In DNA form, the CDR3 reads TGTGCCAGCAGCTTAAGGACAGACTATGGCTACACCTTC. This gives the protein CASSLRTDYGYTF.

On this clone: Other DNA variants within this sample encode the same CDR3. The DNA of the CDR3 is TGTGCCAGCAGCCCCCCGGGCACCGGGGAGCTGTTTTTT. It encodes CASSPPGTGELFF. The rearrangement joins TRBV7-9 to TRBJ2-2, with unresolved D. CDR3 size: 13 residues. The germline gives CDR1 SEHNR, CDR2 FQNEAQ (reference sequence). The germline V and J ends were trimmed by 5 bases and 4 bases, with 8 bases remaining between them.

This chain joins TRBV7-9 and TRBJ2-5; 8 bases match TRBD1. V was pared by 2 bases and J by 3 bases, with 8 bases of the junction left unmatched. CDR3 length: 16 amino acids. From germline, CDR1 is SEHNR and CDR2 FQNEAQ (reference sequence). The CDR3 nucleotides read TGTGCCAGCAGCTTACGGGCAGGGGGCATAGAAGAGACCCAGTACTTC. Translated: CASSLRAGGIEETQYF.

The chain's CDR3 is CASSSRSRGPRDPDTQYF. In nucleotides, the CDR3 is TGTGCCAGCAGCTCCCGTTCTAGGGGACCGCGGGATCCAGATACGCAGTATTTT. This rearrangement joins TRBV11-2 to TRBJ2-3; D is perhaps TRBD2 (6 bases). The CDR3 has 18 residues. The germline V and J ends were trimmed by 4 bases and 4 bases, with 24 bases remaining between them. Looked up from germline, CDR1 is SGHAT and CDR2 is FQNNGV. Full variable domain (rest looked up from reference TRBV11-2 and TRBJ2-3): EAGVAQSPRYKIIEKRQSVAFWCNPISGHATLYWYQQILGQGPKLLIQFQNNGVVDDSQLPKDRFSAERLKGVDSTLKIQPAKLEDSAVYLCASSSRSRGPRDPDTQYFGPGTRLTVL.

Only one count was recorded for this clone. The V and J genes are TRBV6-1 and TRBJ2-3; perhaps TRBD2 as D (6 bases). CDR1 and CDR2 (germline): MNHNS, SASEGT. The length of the CDR3 is 16 residues. The germline V and J ends were trimmed by 2 bases and 3 bases, with 15 bases remaining between them. The CDR3 region is CASSEYVGLPTDTQYF. Written as DNA, the CDR3 is TGTGCCAGCAGTGAATACGTGGGACTTCCGACAGATACGCAGTATTTT.

This rearrangement joins TRBV11-2 to TRBJ2-7; D gene unclear. Trimming pared 5 bases from V and 4 bases from J, leaving 6 bases between. There are 11 residues in the CDR3. The germline CDR1 and CDR2 sequences are SGHAT and FQNNGV. The CDR3 DNA sequence: TGTGCCAGCAGCCCCTTTTACGAGCAGTACTTC. Residues: CASSPFYEQYF.

The rearrangement links TRBV7-3 to TRBJ2-1; TRBD1 aligns across 7 bases. The CDR3 loop spans 12 amino acids. After removal of 5 bases from V and 10 bases from J, the junction contained 5 bases not matched to a gene. CDR1 SGHTA and CDR2 FQGTGA come from the germline V gene. The CDR3 reads CASSATQGEQFF. The CDR3 DNA follows: TGTGCCAGCAGCGCTACACAGGGGGAGCAGTTCTTC.

The rearrangement joins TRBV7-2 to TRBJ2-7; a possible D gene is TRBD2 (6 bases). The ends were cut back, 6 bases at V and 3 bases at J, with 12 bases in the middle. The CDR3 loop spans 13 amino acids. In germline, CDR1 is SGHTA, CDR2 FQGNSA. CDR3 region: CASRPEGLYEQYF. The CDR3 DNA reads as TGTGCCAGCAGGCCTGAGGGACTCTACGAGCAGTACTTC.

This rearrangement joins TRBV5-1 to TRBJ2-1, with unresolved D. Germline V gene sequence: CDR1 SGHRS, CDR2 YFSETQ. Trimming removed 4 bases from V and 5 bases from J, with 10 bases in between. This CDR3 is built from 13 residues. The CDR3 reads CASSARVDNEQFF. As DNA, the CDR3 is TGCGCCAGCAGCGCTAGAGTAGACAATGAGCAGTTCTTC.

This clone has only one observation. This chain uses TRBV25-1 with TRBJ2-1; TRBD2 agrees at 11 bases. The V gene's germline CDR1 is MGHDK and CDR2 SYGVNS. The trim removed 7 bases at V and 9 bases at J, leaving 11 bases unmatched. The CDR3 sequence is 15 residues long. The CDR3 DNA sequence: TGTGCCAGCACCCCGAGTAGCGGGAGGGTTTTTGAGCAGTTCTTC. It specifies CASTPSSGRVFEQFF.